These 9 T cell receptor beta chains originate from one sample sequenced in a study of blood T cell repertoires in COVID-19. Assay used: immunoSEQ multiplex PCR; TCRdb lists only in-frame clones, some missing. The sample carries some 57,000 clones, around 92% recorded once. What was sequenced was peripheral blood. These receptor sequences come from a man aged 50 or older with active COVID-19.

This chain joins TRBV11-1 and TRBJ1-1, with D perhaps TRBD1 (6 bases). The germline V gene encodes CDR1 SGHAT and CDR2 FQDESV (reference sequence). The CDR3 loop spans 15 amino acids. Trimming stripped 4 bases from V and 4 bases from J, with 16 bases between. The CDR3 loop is CASSSRGAGSTEAFF. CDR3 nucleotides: TGTGCCAGCAGCTCCCGGGGGGCAGGTAGCACTGAAGCTTTCTTT.

This CDR3 is CASSGIGTEAFF. CDR3 bases: TGTGCCAGTTCAGGGATAGGCACTGAAGCTTTCTTT. V and J are TRBV6-6 and TRBJ1-1; D possibly corresponds to TRBD1 (5 bases). The CDR3 runs 12 residues. Trimming cost V 9 bases and J 4 bases, with 12 bases left between them. Germline V CDR1 and CDR2: MNHNY, SVGAGI (reference sequence).

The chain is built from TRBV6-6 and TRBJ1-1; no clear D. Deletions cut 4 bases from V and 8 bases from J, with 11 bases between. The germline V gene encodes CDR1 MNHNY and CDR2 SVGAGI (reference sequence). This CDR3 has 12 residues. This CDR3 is CASSFREAEAFF. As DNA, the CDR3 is TGTGCCAGCAGTTTTAGGGAGGCGGAAGCTTTCTTT.

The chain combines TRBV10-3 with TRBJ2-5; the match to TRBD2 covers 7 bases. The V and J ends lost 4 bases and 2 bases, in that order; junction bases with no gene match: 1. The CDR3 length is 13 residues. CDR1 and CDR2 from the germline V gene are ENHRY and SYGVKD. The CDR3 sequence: CAISVGGQETQYF. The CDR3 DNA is TGTGCCATCAGTGTGGGAGGGCAAGAGACCCAGTACTTC.

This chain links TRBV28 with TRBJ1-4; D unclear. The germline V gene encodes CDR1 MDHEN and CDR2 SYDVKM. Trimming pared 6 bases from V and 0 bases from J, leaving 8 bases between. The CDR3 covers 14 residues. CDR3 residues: CASSPTPTNEKLFF. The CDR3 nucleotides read TGTGCCAGCAGCCCTACCCCAACTAATGAAAAACTGTTTTTT.

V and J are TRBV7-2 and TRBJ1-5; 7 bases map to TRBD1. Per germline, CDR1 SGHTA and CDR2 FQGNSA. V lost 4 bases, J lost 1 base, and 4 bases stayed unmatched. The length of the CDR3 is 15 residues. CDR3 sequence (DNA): TGTGCCAGCAGCTCTTCGGGACAGAGCAATCAGCCCCAGCATTTT. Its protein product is CASSSSGQSNQPQHF.

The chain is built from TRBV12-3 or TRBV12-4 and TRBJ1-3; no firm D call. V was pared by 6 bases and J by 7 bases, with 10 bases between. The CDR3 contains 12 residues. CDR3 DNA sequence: TGTGCCAGCAGCACTATACTTAACACCATATATTTT. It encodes CASSTILNTIYF.

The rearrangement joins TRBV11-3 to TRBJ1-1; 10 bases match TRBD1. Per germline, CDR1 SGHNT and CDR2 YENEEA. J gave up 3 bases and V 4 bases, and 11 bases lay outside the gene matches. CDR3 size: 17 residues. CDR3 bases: TGTGCCAGCAGCTCCGCCCATGGACAGGGGGGGGACACTGAAGCTTTCTTT. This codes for CASSSAHGQGGDTEAFF.

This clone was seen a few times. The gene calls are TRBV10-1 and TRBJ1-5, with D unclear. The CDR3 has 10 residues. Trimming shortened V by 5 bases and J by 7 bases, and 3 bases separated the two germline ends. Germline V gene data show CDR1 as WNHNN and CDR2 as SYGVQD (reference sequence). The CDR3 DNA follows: TGCGCCAGCAGTCTCCAGCCCCAGCATTTT. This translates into CASSLQPQHF.